These T cell receptor beta chains were read from a single sample in a study of OX40 agonist ivuxolimab in advanced cancers. Sequencing was performed with immunoSEQ multiplex PCR; in TCRdb, only in-frame clones are kept and a portion is missing. Among approximately 94,000 clones listed, over 75% were seen once. Here the sequenced sample was CD4+ or CD8+ T cells sorted from blood, taken in a trial of the OX40 agonist ivuxolimab. The receptor set was obtained from an adult with an advanced solid tumor such as melanoma, head and neck, liver or kidney cancer. The CDR3 runs from the conserved cysteine through the conserved F or W. D genes are given only for firm matches. Not every row has a clone size; where given, it reads once, few, many or a size class.

j_call: TRBJ1-3; clone_size: .; d_call: .; v_call: TRBV5-1; cdr3_aa: CASSAASTGPGNTIYF; cdr3_nt: TGCGCCAGCAGCGCCGCCAGCACAGGTCCTGGAAACACCATATATTTT
j_call: TRBJ2-2; clone_size: .; d_call: TRBD1; v_call: TRBV4-2; cdr3_aa: CASSQVSTGSYPGELFF; cdr3_nt: TGTGCCAGCAGCCAAGTCTCGACAGGGTCATATCCCGGGGAGCTGTTTTTT
j_call: TRBJ1-2; clone_size: .; d_call: .; v_call: TRBV7-9; cdr3_aa: CASSFFQASYGYTF; cdr3_nt: TGTGCCAGCAGCTTCTTCCAAGCCTCCTATGGCTACACCTTC
j_call: TRBJ1-1; clone_size: .; d_call: .; v_call: TRBV1; cdr3_aa: CTYLQGFARRAFF; cdr3_nt: TGCACCTACCTACAGGGTTTCGCCCGAAGGGCTTTCTTT
j_call: TRBJ2-1; clone_size: .; d_call: TRBD2; v_call: TRBV5-1; cdr3_aa: CASSLAGRGALGNEQFF; cdr3_nt: TGCGCCAGCAGCTTGGCCGGGCGGGGGGCCCTGGGCAATGAGCAGTTCTTC
j_call: TRBJ1-5; clone_size: .; d_call: .; v_call: TRBV6-6; cdr3_aa: CASTRFYSNQPQHF; cdr3_nt: TGTGCCAGCACCAGATTCTATAGCAATCAGCCCCAGCATTTT
j_call: TRBJ1-6; clone_size: .; d_call: .; v_call: TRBV9; cdr3_aa: CASSTRAGSDSPLHF; cdr3_nt: TGTGCCAGCAGCACCCGCGCAGGGTCAGATTCACCCCTCCACTTT
j_call: TRBJ1-5; clone_size: .; d_call: .; v_call: TRBV19; cdr3_aa: CASSIDRPNQPQHF; cdr3_nt: TGTGCCAGTAGTATCGACAGGCCCAATCAGCCCCAGCATTTT
j_call: TRBJ1-1; clone_size: .; d_call: .; v_call: TRBV20-1; cdr3_aa: CSARVSEAFF; cdr3_nt: TGCAGTGCTAGGGTTTCCGAAGCTTTCTTT
j_call: TRBJ2-7; clone_size: few; d_call: .; v_call: TRBV28; cdr3_aa: CALGRWGYEQYF; cdr3_nt: TGTGCCTTGGGGCGATGGGGTTACGAGCAGTACTTC
j_call: TRBJ2-7; clone_size: .; d_call: .; v_call: TRBV28; cdr3_aa: CASRTPGRTYEQYF; cdr3_nt: TGTGCCAGCAGGACCCCGGGGAGAACCTACGAGCAGTACTTC
j_call: TRBJ2-7; clone_size: once; d_call: .; v_call: TRBV6-6; cdr3_aa: CASAGYYEQYF; cdr3_nt: TGTGCCAGCGCCGGGTACTACGAGCAGTACTTC
j_call: TRBJ2-4; clone_size: .; d_call: TRBD1; v_call: TRBV19; cdr3_aa: CASSIGQGADHKNIQYF; cdr3_nt: TGTGCCAGTAGTATTGGACAGGGGGCAGATCACAAAAACATTCAGTACTTC